The 15 T cell receptor beta chains presented below share a single source sample, sequenced in a study of control samples from healthy donors and cancer patients. Sequencing used immunoSEQ multiplex PCR; TCRdb keeps in-frame clones, though not all of them. The sample includes 100,000 to 120,000 clones, approximately 84% seen only once; the top ten take 5% to 8.5%. Specimen: blood. The source of these receptors is a man aged 18 to 30 in good health.

A few counts support this clone. The chain recombines TRBV19 with TRBJ1-1, with D perhaps TRBD1 (6 bases). Trimming cost V 6 bases and J 4 bases, with 24 bases left between them. Germline values: CDR1 LNHDA, CDR2 SQIVND (reference sequence). The CDR3 extends over 17 amino acids. DNA of the CDR3: TGTGCCAGTAGGCCAAACAGGGTTAGGATTTATAGCACTGAAGCTTTCTTT. It codes for CASRPNRVRIYSTEAFF. The full variable domain, in which reference TRBV19 and TRBJ1-1 provide the parts outside the CDR3, is DGGITQSPKYLFRKEGQNVTLSCEQNLNHDAMYWYRQDPGQGLRLIYYSQIVNDFQKGDIAEGYSVSREKKESFPLTVTSAQKNPTAFYLCASRPNRVRIYSTEAFFGQGTRLTVV.

This chain connects TRBV7-8 to TRBJ1-2; a weak D match, TRBD1 (6 bases). The CDR3 sequence is 17 residues long. Trimming removed 1 base at V and 5 bases at J, with 20 bases between. The germline V gene encodes CDR1 SGHVS and CDR2 FQNEAQ. The CDR3 nucleotides read TGTGCCAGCAGCTTAGGAGTTAGGGGGGGTCTTGGGTATGGCTACACCTTC. Translated: CASSLGVRGGLGYGYTF.

The sample holds a few counts of this clone. The chain employs TRBV11-1 and TRBJ1-3; TRBD1 is a possible D gene (6 bases). The CDR3 length is 15 residues. Germline V gene data show CDR1 as SGHAT and CDR2 as FQDESV (reference sequence). Trimming stripped 5 bases from V and 4 bases from J, with 15 bases between. The CDR3, as DNA: TGTGCCAGCAGCAGGGGACAAACGAGAGGAAACACCATATATTTT. Its translation is CASSRGQTRGNTIYF.

This clone was seen a single time. The genes are TRBV5-6 and TRBJ2-3; either TRBD1 or TRBD2 may fit D (5 bases each). There are 15 residues in the CDR3. Germline CDR1 is SGHDT and CDR2 is YYEEEE. Trimming took 4 bases from V and 2 from J, leaving 14 bases between them. CDR3 bases: TGTGCCAGCAGCCCCGGGACGGGTTACACAGATACGCAGTATTTT. Encoded protein: CASSPGTGYTDTQYF. Supplemented by reference TRBV5-6 and TRBJ2-3, the full variable domain reads DAGVTQSPTHLIKTRGQQVTLRCSPKSGHDTVSWYQQALGQGPQFIFQYYEEEERQRGNFPDRFSGHQFPNYSSELNVNALLLGDSALYLCASSPGTGYTDTQYFGPGTRLTVL.

This rearrangement joins TRBV5-6 to TRBJ1-2, with 10 bases lining up with TRBD1. CDR1 is SGHDT, CDR2 YYEEEE, per germline. V dropped 0 bases and J dropped 8; count of bases not matched to a gene: 4. The CDR3 is 14 amino acids. The DNA for the CDR3 is TGTGCCAGCAGCTTGGGACAGGGGGCTGTCGGCTACACCTTC. Its translation is CASSLGQGAVGYTF.

This clone turned up a few times. This sample also contains other DNA sequences that code for the same CDR3. This chain uses TRBV3-1 (or the pseudogene TRBV3-2) with TRBJ2-1; TRBD2 aligns across 13 bases. J lost 6 bases, V lost 4 bases, and 3 bases had no gene match. Germline V gives CDR1 LGHDT, CDR2 YNNKEL (reference sequence). CDR3 length equals 15 residues. CDR3 region: CASSPGLAGVNEQFF. The CDR3 DNA reads as TGTGCCAGCAGCCCCGGACTAGCGGGGGTCAATGAGCAGTTCTTC.

CDR3 residues: CASSRRQGYEQYV. The CDR3 DNA sequence: TGTGCCAGCAGTCGTAGACAGGGCTACGAGCAGTACGTC. The chain has TRBV6-5 and TRBJ2-7; 7 positions agree with TRBD1. Germline V gives CDR1 MNHEY, CDR2 SVGAGI. CDR3 length equals 13 residues. Losses at the gene ends were 5 bases for V and 3 bases for J; bases not matched to a gene: 4.

The V gene is TRBV5-1, the J gene TRBJ2-3; D is uncertain. The CDR3 length is 15 residues. Germline V gene lookup returns CDR1 SGHRS and CDR2 YFSETQ. Deletions cut 3 bases from V and 0 bases from J, with 11 bases between. CDR3 in amino acids: CASSWQEPSTDTQYF. The DNA of the CDR3 is TGCGCCAGCAGCTGGCAGGAGCCTAGCACAGATACGCAGTATTTT. Combining the CDR3 with reference TRBV5-1 and TRBJ2-3 gives the whole variable domain KAGVTQTPRYLIKTRGQQVTLSCSPISGHRSVSWYQQTPGQGLQFLFEYFSETQRNKGNFPGRFSGRQFSNSRSEMNVSTLELGDSALYLCASSWQEPSTDTQYFGPGTRLTVL.

This sequence joins TRBV9 and TRBJ2-5; TRBD2 aligns across 9 bases. The germline V gene encodes CDR1 SGDLS and CDR2 YYNGEE. V lost 0 bases, J lost 5 bases, and 11 bases stayed unmatched. The CDR3 sequence is 17 residues long. The CDR3 DNA reads TGTGCCAGCAGCGTAGACAGCGGGGGGACCCCCAGGGAGACCCAGTACTTC. It yields the protein CASSVDSGGTPRETQYF.

This chain links TRBV25-1 with TRBJ1-6; possible D gene TRBD1, 5 bases. This CDR3 is 16 amino acids long. V lost 2 bases and J 9 bases, leaving 17 bases between the germline ends. CDR1 and CDR2 (germline): MGHDK, SYGVNS. The CDR3 reads CASSEPLLGDRSPLHF. CDR3 nucleotides: TGTGCCAGCAGTGAACCCCTATTGGGGGACCGTTCACCCCTCCACTTT.

Regarding this clone: At the DNA level, this CDR3 is encoded by other sequences in the same sample as well. This chain uses TRBV3-1 (or the pseudogene TRBV3-2) with TRBJ2-1, with D perhaps matching TRBD1 (5 bases). The V end lost 1 base, the J end lost 0 bases, and 7 bases lay between the germline ends. There are 15 residues in the CDR3. Germline V gene lookup returns CDR1 LGHDT and CDR2 YNNKEL (reference sequence). Here the CDR3 reads CASSQGQSSYNEQFF. CDR3 nucleotide sequence: TGTGCCAGCAGCCAAGGACAGAGCTCCTACAATGAGCAGTTCTTC.

This clone appeared a single time. V usage is TRBV5-1 and J usage is TRBJ2-3; D is uncertain. Per germline, CDR1 SGHRS and CDR2 YFSETQ. The CDR3 is 14 residues long. V was trimmed by 1 base and J by 0 bases, leaving 6 bases between them. The CDR3: CASSLTYSTDTQYF. The CDR3 nucleotides read TGCGCCAGCAGCTTGACTTATAGCACAGATACGCAGTATTTT.

V gene TRBV28 combines with J gene TRBJ2-7; D is uncertain. With 10 bases removed from V and 6 bases from J, the gap between germline ends came to 16 bases. The CDR3 length is 12 residues. Per the germline V gene, CDR1 is MDHEN and CDR2 is SYDVKM. CDR3 coding DNA: TGTGCCACGGCTCCAATGGCCTCCGAGCAGTACTTC. This encodes CATAPMASEQYF.

This clone was recorded only once. V usage is TRBV7-9 and J usage is TRBJ2-1; D is perhaps TRBD2 (5 bases). V gave up 4 bases and J gave up 7 bases, with 14 bases separating them. The CDR3 loop spans 14 amino acids. Germline loops: CDR1 SEHNR, CDR2 FQNEAQ (reference sequence). The CDR3 reads CASSSSPGMNEQFF. CDR3 nucleotides: TGTGCCAGCAGCTCCTCTCCGGGGATGAATGAGCAGTTCTTC.

This clone occurred once. Other DNA sequences in the same sample also yield this CDR3. The chain joins TRBV3-1 (or the pseudogene TRBV3-2) to TRBJ2-1, with a tentative D call TRBD2 (5 bases). Trimming pared 0 bases from V and 0 bases from J, leaving 6 bases between. This CDR3 region has 15 residues. Germline V CDR1 and CDR2: LGHDT, YNNKEL (reference sequence). This CDR3 reads CASSQEGSSYNEQFF. CDR3 coding DNA: TGTGCCAGCAGCCAAGAGGGGAGCTCCTACAATGAGCAGTTCTTC.